This TCR beta chain was captured by sequencing in a study of T cell responses to AZD1222 COVID-19 vaccine. Study-wide results and limits: Reports say nearly half of spike-specific TCRs go after unmutated variant regions. Repertoire samples came only from after the peak T cell response.

Germline CDR1 reads KGHDR; CDR2 reads SFDVKD. V was pared by 1 base and J by 7 bases, with 6 bases of the junction left unmatched. CDR3 length: 17 residues. About this clone itself: The antigen remains unidentified.

Here immunoSEQ multiplex PCR was the method, and the copy in TCRdb shows in-frame clones only, minus some. In the table there are approximately 100,000 clones, 70% to 90% of which are singletons. The material sequenced was peripheral blood, taken 28 days after the second AZD1222 dose. This TCR came from an adult who received the AZD1222 COVID-19 vaccine. V is TRBV24-1 and J is TRBJ2-2; 12 nucleotides agree with TRBD2. CDR3 nucleotide sequence: TGTGCCACCAGTGATTTCGCGCTAGCGGGAGGGAACGGGGAGCTGTTTTTT. This codes for CATSDFALAGGNGELFF.